This T cell receptor (beta chain) appears in the sequencing data of a study of identical twins. Germline CDR1 SGHRS, CDR2 YFSETQ. This CDR3 region has 14 residues. V lost 3 bases to trimming and J lost 0 bases, with 9 bases between them. TCRdb reanalysed the 5' RACE reads using MiXCR and keeps one entry per CDR3 protein. The sample has 350,000 to 400,000 distinct CDR3 sequences, 7% to 9.5% seen once. The source of this sequence is a woman aged 45-65 years in good health. V gene TRBV5-1 combines with J gene TRBJ1-1, with unresolved D. The sequenced material came from naive T cells sorted from blood. This CDR3 reads CASSSAIMNTEAFF. The CDR3 DNA is TGCGCCAGCAGCTCTGCAATAATGAACACTGAAGCTTTCTTT.